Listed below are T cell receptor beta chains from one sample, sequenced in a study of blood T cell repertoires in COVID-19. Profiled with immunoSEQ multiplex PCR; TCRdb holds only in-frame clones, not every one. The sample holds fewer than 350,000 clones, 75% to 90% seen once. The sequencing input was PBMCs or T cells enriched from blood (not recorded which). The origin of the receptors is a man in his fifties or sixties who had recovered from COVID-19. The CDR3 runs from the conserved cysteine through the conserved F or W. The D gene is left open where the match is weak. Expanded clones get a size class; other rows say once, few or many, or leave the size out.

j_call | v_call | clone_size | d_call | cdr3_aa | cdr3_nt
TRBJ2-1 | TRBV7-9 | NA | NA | CASSLTGVPPNEQFF | TGTGCCAGCAGCTTAACCGGGGTCCCCCCAAATGAGCAGTTCTTC
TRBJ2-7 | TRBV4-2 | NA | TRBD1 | CASSQPQGAHEQYF | TGTGCCAGCAGCCAGCCGCAGGGGGCCCACGAGCAGTACTTC
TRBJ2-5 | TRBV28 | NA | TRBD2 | CASSMGLAGQYQETQYF | TGTGCCAGCAGTATGGGACTAGCGGGACAGTACCAAGAGACCCAGTACTTC
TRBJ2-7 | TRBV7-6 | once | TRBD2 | CASSLTGLAGSYEQYF | TGTGCCAGCAGCTTAACGGGACTAGCGGGGTCATACGAGCAGTACTTC
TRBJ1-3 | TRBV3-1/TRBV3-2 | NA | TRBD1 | CASSLDRSSGNTIYF | TGTGCCAGCAGCCTGGACAGGAGCTCTGGAAACACCATATATTTT
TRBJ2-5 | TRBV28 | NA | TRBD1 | CASNTHRRPGQGGWETQYF | TGTGCCAGCAACACTCACCGTAGACCGGGACAGGGAGGATGGGAGACCCAGTACTTC
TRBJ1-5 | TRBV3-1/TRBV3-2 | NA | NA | CASSQPGLHQPQHF | TGTGCCAGCAGCCAACCTGGGCTCCATCAGCCCCAGCATTTT
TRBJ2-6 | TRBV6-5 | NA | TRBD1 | CASSPGQGANVLTF | TGTGCCAGCAGCCCGGGACAGGGGGCCAACGTCCTGACTTTC
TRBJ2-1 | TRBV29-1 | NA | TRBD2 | CSGGWGGSSYNEQFF | TGCAGCGGAGGCTGGGGGGGGAGCTCCTACAATGAGCAGTTCTTC
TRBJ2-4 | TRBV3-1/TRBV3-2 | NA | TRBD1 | CASSPQGALAKNIQYF | TGTGCCAGCAGTCCACAGGGGGCGCTTGCCAAAAACATTCAGTACTTC
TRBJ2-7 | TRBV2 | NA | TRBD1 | CASSETGEYSF | TGTGCCAGCAGTGAAACAGGGGAGTATTCCTTC
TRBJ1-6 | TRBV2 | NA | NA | CASSEGGRPSPLHF | TGTGCCAGCAGTGAAGGAGGAAGGCCTTCACCCCTCCACTTT
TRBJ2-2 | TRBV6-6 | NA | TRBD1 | CASSYRWGQFTGELFF | TGTGCCAGCAGTTACCGATGGGGACAGTTCACCGGGGAGCTGTTTTTT
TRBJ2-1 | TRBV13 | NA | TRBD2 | CASSFGLAGEQFF | TGTGCCAGCAGCTTTGGACTAGCGGGTGAGCAGTTCTTC
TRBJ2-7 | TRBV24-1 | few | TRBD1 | CATSASTGYNEQYF | TGTGCCACCAGTGCCTCGACAGGGTATAACGAGCAGTACTTC
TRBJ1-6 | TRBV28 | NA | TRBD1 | CASSLITRDRGTAPLHF | TGTGCCAGCAGTTTAATCACCCGGGACAGGGGTACGGCACCCCTCCACTTT
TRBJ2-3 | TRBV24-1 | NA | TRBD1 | CATKTGQGTDTQYF | TGTGCCACCAAAACGGGACAGGGGACAGATACGCAGTATTTT
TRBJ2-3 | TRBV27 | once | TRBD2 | CASSRSWAGVTDTQYF | TGTGCCAGCAGTCGTTCCTGGGCGGGGGTCACAGATACGCAGTATTTT
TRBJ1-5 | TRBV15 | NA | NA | CATVEQVGQPQHF | TGTGCCACCGTTGAACAGGTGGGTCAGCCCCAGCATTTT
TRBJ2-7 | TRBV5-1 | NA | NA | CASSVGSGEDEQYF | TGCGCCAGCAGCGTGGGGAGTGGCGAGGACGAGCAGTACTTC
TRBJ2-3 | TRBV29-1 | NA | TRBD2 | CSVTPGTSLAYTQYF | TGCAGCGTTACCCCGGGGACTAGCCTTGCTTATACGCAGTATTTT
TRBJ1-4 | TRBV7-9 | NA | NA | CASSSGRTDEKLFF | TGTGCCAGCAGCTCCGGACGGACTGATGAAAAACTGTTTTTT
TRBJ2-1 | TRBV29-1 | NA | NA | CSVAAGRPNEQFF | TGCAGCGTTGCCGCGGGCCGGCCCAATGAGCAGTTCTTC
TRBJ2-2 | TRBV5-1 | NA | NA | CASSLGQVSGELFF | TGCGCCAGCAGCTTGGGACAGGTTTCCGGGGAGCTGTTTTTT
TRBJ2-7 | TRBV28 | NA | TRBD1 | CASSPGTEYYEQYF | TGTGCCAGCAGCCCCGGGACAGAGTACTACGAGCAGTACTTC
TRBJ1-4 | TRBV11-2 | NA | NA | CASSLDRRGYGEKLFF | TGTGCCAGCAGCTTAGATCGGCGGGGGTACGGGGAAAAACTGTTTTTT
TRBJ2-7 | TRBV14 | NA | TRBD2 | CASSRTGTSSYEQYF | TGTGCCAGCAGCCGAACCGGGACTAGCTCCTACGAGCAGTACTTC
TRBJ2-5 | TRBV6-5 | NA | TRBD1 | CASSRDRAETQYF | TGTGCCAGCAGCCGGGACAGGGCAGAGACCCAGTACTTC
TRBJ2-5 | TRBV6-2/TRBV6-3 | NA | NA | CASSSPEAGWGETQYF | TGTGCCAGCAGCTCCCCAGAAGCGGGTTGGGGGGAGACCCAGTACTTC
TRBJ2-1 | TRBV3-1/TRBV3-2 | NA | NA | CASSQRTARGNEQFF | TGTGCCAGCAGCCAAAGGACTGCACGGGGCAATGAGCAGTTCTTC
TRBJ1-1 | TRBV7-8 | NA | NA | CASSLDRNTEAFF | TGTGCCAGCAGCTTGGACAGGAACACTGAAGCTTTCTTT
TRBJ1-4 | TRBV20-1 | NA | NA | CSASGRLSLATNEKLFF | TGCAGTGCTAGTGGCAGGCTTTCCCTTGCAACTAATGAAAAACTGTTTTTT
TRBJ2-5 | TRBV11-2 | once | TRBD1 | CASSPRTGEETQYF | TGTGCCAGCAGCCCCCGGACAGGGGAAGAGACCCAGTACTTC
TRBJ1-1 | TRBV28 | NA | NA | CASSQTWRGNTEAFF | TGTGCCAGCAGCCAGACATGGCGGGGGAACACTGAAGCTTTCTTT
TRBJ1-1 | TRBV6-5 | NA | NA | CATRESAQSSTEAFF | TGTGCCACAAGAGAAAGCGCGCAGTCAAGCACTGAAGCTTTCTTT
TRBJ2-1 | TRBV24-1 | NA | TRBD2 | CATSESTSGRPNEQFF | TGTGCCACCAGTGAGTCTACTAGCGGGAGACCCAATGAGCAGTTCTTC
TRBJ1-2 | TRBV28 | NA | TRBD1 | CASSLWSTGARGYTF | TGTGCCAGCAGTTTATGGTCGACAGGGGCCCGTGGCTACACCTTC
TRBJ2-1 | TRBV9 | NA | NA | CASSFRGAANEQFF | TGTGCCAGCAGCTTCAGGGGGGCGGCCAATGAGCAGTTCTTC
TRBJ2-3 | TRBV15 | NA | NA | CATSRDDWVTGTDTQYF | TGTGCCACCAGCAGAGATGACTGGGTGACAGGCACAGATACGCAGTATTTT
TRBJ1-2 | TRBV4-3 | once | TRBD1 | CASSQDGQGTRGYTF | TGCGCCAGCAGCCAAGATGGACAGGGGACACGGGGCTACACCTTC
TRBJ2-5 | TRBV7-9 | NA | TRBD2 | CASSRGLAGVSETQYF | TGTGCCAGCAGCCGGGGACTAGCGGGAGTATCAGAGACCCAGTACTTC
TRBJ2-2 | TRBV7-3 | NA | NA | CASSFGGSLGTGELFF | TGTGCCAGCAGCTTTGGTGGGAGCCTCGGGACCGGGGAGCTGTTTTTT
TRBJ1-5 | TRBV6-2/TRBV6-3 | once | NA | CASSYMGLRGQPQHF | TGTGCCAGCAGTTACATGGGTCTGCGGGGTCAGCCCCAGCATTTT
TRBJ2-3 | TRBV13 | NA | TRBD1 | CASSPRGRGTDTQYF | TGTGCCAGCAGCCCCAGGGGGCGCGGCACAGATACGCAGTATTTT
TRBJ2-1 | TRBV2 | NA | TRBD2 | CASSEVGTSGYNEQFF | TGTGCCAGCAGTGAGGTTGGGACTAGCGGGTACAATGAGCAGTTCTTC
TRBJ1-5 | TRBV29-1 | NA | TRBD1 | CSVEVRGPGQVQHF | TGCAGCGTTGAAGTTCGCGGCCCGGGACAGGTCCAGCATTTT
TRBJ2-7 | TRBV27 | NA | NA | CASSPQLWQYF | TGTGCCAGCAGCCCACAGTTGTGGCAGTACTTC
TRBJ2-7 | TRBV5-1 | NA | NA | CASSSSSVSSYEQYF | TGCGCCAGCAGCTCATCTAGCGTTAGCTCCTACGAGCAGTACTTC
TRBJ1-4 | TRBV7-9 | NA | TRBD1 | CASSIGQGPNEKLFF | TGTGCCAGCAGCATCGGACAGGGCCCAAATGAAAAACTGTTTTTT
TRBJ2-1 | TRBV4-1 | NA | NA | CASSQPLLQRPSYNEQFF | TGCGCCAGCAGCCAACCCCTACTCCAGCGGCCCTCCTACAATGAGCAGTTCTTC
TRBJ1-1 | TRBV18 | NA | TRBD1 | CASSPWDRGITEAFF | TGTGCCAGCTCGCCTTGGGACAGGGGAATCACTGAAGCTTTCTTT
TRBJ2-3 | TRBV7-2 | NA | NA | CASSQSTSTDTQYF | TGTGCCAGCAGTCAAAGCACTAGCACAGATACGCAGTATTTT
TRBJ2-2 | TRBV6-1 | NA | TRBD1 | CASSDPQGTGELFF | TGTGCCAGCAGTGACCCACAGGGGACCGGGGAGCTGTTTTTT
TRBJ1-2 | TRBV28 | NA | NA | CASSSGGAVRGYTF | TGTGCCAGCAGTTCGGGGGGCGCCGTTCGTGGCTACACCTTC
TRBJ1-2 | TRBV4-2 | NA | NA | CASSRGQSWDGYTF | TGTGCCAGCAGCCGAGGACAGTCATGGGATGGCTACACCTTC
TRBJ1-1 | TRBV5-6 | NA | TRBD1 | CASSNRGRNTEAFF | TGTGCCAGCAGCAACAGGGGGCGCAACACTGAAGCTTTCTTT